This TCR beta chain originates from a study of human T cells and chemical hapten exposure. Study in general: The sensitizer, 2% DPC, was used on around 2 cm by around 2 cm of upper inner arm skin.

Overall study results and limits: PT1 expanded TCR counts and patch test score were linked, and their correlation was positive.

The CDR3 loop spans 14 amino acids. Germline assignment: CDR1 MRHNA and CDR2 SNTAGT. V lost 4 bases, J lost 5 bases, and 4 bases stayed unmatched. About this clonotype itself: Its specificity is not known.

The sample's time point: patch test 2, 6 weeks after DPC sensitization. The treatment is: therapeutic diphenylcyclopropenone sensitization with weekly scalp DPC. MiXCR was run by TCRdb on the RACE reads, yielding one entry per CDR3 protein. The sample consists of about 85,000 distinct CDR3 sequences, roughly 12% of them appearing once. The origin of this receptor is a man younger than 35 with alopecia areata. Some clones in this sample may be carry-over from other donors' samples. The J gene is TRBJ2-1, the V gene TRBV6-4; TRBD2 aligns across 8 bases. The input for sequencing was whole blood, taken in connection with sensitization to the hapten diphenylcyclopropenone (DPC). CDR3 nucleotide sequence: TGTGCCAGCAGTGTGGCGGGGGGAAACAATGAGCAGTTCTTC. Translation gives CASSVAGGNNEQFF.